This record covers a single TCR beta chain. Its antigen is still unknown. This specimen includes other DNA sequences encoding the same CDR3. The data originate from a study of cytomegalovirus exposure and HLA in healthy donors. Overall study results and limits: The authors later found HLA-associated TCR beta chains more clonally expanded than equally common others. Within an earlier analysis, most TCR beta V segments proved productive either about 90% or about 30% of the time. Sequencing depth across donors, presence/absence analyses assumed, was roughly uniform.

This CDR3 comprises 15 residues. Germline V gene lookup returns CDR1 SGHRS and CDR2 YFSETQ. The V segment lost 1 base and the J segment 4 bases; nucleotides outside the gene matches: 7. The PCR employed 60 Vbeta primers together with 13 Jbeta primers. TCRdb's table, derived via immunoSEQ multiplex PCR, lists solely in-frame clones and lacks some. The sample lists 100,000 to 150,000 clones, over 60% seen once, with about 1% in the top ten. The chain recombines TRBV5-1 with TRBJ2-7, with TRBD1 matching over 8 bases. The sample was PBMCs. This clonotype was sampled from a woman aged 60-75 years in good health and CMV-seronegative. This chain's CDR3 is CASSLTAGGGYEQYF. As DNA, the CDR3 is TGCGCCAGCAGCTTGACGGCAGGGGGCGGATACGAGCAGTACTTC.